This entry lists 21 T cell receptor beta chains sequenced from one sample in a study of OX40 agonist ivuxolimab in advanced cancers. The library was built by means of the immunoSEQ multiplex PCR assay. The source is immuneACCESS, and TCRdb retained only in-frame sequences with V and J called. Part of the clones is not carried over; for the studies checked, unresolved V genes explain less than half of this, and the remainder is unexplained. The sample includes approximately 80,000 clones, with 89% observed a single time. About 0.2% of the sample is held by the ten biggest clonotypes. Sequences were derived from CD4+ or CD8+ T cells sorted from blood, sampled in a trial of the OX40 agonist ivuxolimab. These receptors all stem from an adult with an advanced solid tumor such as melanoma, head and neck, liver or kidney cancer.

V and J are TRBV27 and TRBJ1-5; D might be TRBD1 (6 bases). Deletions cut 6 bases from V and 0 bases from J, with 21 bases between. The length of the CDR3 is 18 residues. The germline gives CDR1 MNHEY, CDR2 SMNVEV (reference sequence). CDR3 sequence reads: CASRTTGNPYNSNQPQHF. DNA of the CDR3: TGTGCCAGCAGGACCACAGGGAACCCATACAATAGCAATCAGCCCCAGCATTTT.

The gene calls are TRBV5-6 and TRBJ1-1; TRBD1 aligns across 7 bases. The CDR3 spans 14 residues. Germline values: CDR1 SGHDT, CDR2 YYEEEE. V was pared by 1 base and J by 8 bases, with 8 bases of the junction left unmatched. CDR3 sequence reads: CASSLSRDRAEAFF. CDR3 DNA sequence: TGTGCCAGCAGCTTGTCGAGAGACAGGGCAGAAGCTTTCTTT.

This clone was detected once. The chain has TRBV5-4 and TRBJ1-3; D gene uncertain. There are 16 residues in the CDR3. Germline V gives CDR1 SGHNT, CDR2 YYREEE (reference sequence). Trimming removed 0 bases from V and 0 bases from J, with 10 bases in between. Here the CDR3 reads CASSLVGTRSGNTIYF. CDR3 sequence (DNA): TGTGCCAGCAGCTTGGTGGGAACCCGCTCTGGAAACACCATATATTTT.

This clone occurred a few times. The chain recombines TRBV2 with TRBJ2-3, with 7 bases that match TRBD1. From germline, CDR1 is SNHLY and CDR2 FYNNEI. Losses at the gene ends were 4 bases for V and 3 bases for J; bases not matched to a gene: 7. The CDR3 is 15 amino acids. The CDR3 DNA sequence: TGTGCCAGCAGTGTAGGGGGCATTAATACAGATACGCAGTATTTT. It specifies CASSVGGINTDTQYF. Supplemented by reference TRBV2 and TRBJ2-3, the full variable domain reads EPEVTQTPSHQVTQMGQEVILRCVPISNHLYFYWYRQILGQKVEFLVSFYNNEISEKSEIFDDQFSVERPDGSNFTLKIRSTKLEDSAMYFCASSVGGINTDTQYFGPGTRLTVL.

This chain uses TRBV9 with TRBJ2-2; 8 positions match TRBD1. The V segment lost 6 bases and the J segment 8 bases; nucleotides outside the gene matches: 12. CDR1 is SGDLS, CDR2 YYNGEE, per germline. The length of the CDR3 is 15 residues. The CDR3 DNA is TGTGCCAGCACCGATCTCCAGGGGGCGTCGGGGGAGCTGTTTTTT. Translating it yields CASTDLQGASGELFF. The whole variable domain, remainder taken from reference TRBV9 and TRBJ2-2, is DSGVTQTPKHLITATGQRVTLRCSPRSGDLSVYWYQQSLDQGLQFLIQYYNGEERAKGNILERFSAQQFPDLHSELNLSSLELGDSALYFCASTDLQGASGELFFGEGSRLTVL.

Here the CDR3 DNA reads TGCGCCAGCAGCTTTGGCCCTTTTAACAGGGCTGGGTACAATGAGCAGTTCTTC. The encoded protein is CASSFGPFNRAGYNEQFF. This chain connects TRBV5-1 to TRBJ2-1; D may be TRBD1 (6 bases). The CDR3 consists of 18 residues. Germline lookup yields CDR1 SGHRS and CDR2 YFSETQ. Trimming removed 2 bases at V and 4 bases at J, with 22 bases between. Using reference TRBV5-1 and TRBJ2-1 for the parts outside the CDR3, the full variable domain is KAGVTQTPRYLIKTRGQQVTLSCSPISGHRSVSWYQQTPGQGLQFLFEYFSETQRNKGNFPGRFSGRQFSNSRSEMNVSTLELGDSALYLCASSFGPFNRAGYNEQFFGPGTRLTVL.

The chain carries TRBV7-8 and TRBJ2-7; D remains ambiguous. Between the trimmed V and J ends, which lost 3 bases and 0 bases, there was a span of 6 bases. The CDR3 totals 13 residues. Germline loops: CDR1 SGHVS, CDR2 FQNEAQ. The chain's CDR3 is CASSLTDSYEQYF. CDR3 DNA: TGTGCCAGCAGCTTGACGGACTCCTACGAGCAGTACTTC.

The J gene is TRBJ2-3, the V gene TRBV19; 8 positions match TRBD2. J gave up 0 bases and V 8 bases, and 7 bases lay outside the gene matches. Germline V lookup: CDR1 LNHDA, CDR2 SQIVND (reference sequence). The CDR3 is made up of 15 amino acids. The CDR3 loop reads CASRTSGTSTDTQYF. The CDR3 bases are TGTGCCAGTCGAACTAGCGGAACTAGCACAGATACGCAGTATTTT.

The J gene is TRBJ1-2, the V gene TRBV6-6; the D is unclear. V was clipped by 8 bases and J by 6 bases, with 13 bases between them. Germline CDR1 and CDR2: MNHNY and SVGAGI (reference sequence). The CDR3 is made up of 12 amino acids. The CDR3 here is CASRLTQHGYTF. Here the CDR3 DNA reads TGTGCCAGCCGGTTGACACAGCATGGCTACACCTTC.

The genes are TRBV7-2 and TRBJ2-1; 10 bases line up with TRBD2. Trimming cost V 4 bases and J 6 bases; bases outside gene matches: 6. The CDR3 totals 15 residues. CDR1 is SGHTA, CDR2 FQGNSA, per germline. In nucleotides, the CDR3 is TGTGCCAGCAGCTCTTCAGCGGGGGGGCTCAATGAGCAGTTCTTC. Protein: CASSSSAGGLNEQFF.

This rearrangement joins TRBV7-2 to TRBJ2-1; TRBD2 aligns across 14 bases. The CDR3 totals 17 residues. Germline V gene data show CDR1 as SGHTA and CDR2 as FQGNSA. V lost 1 base to trimming and J lost 7 bases; unmatched junction nucleotides: 6. The CDR3 DNA reads as TGTGCCAGCAGCTTAGTGGTTGGACTAGCGGGGGGAAATGAGCAGTTCTTC. This sequence encodes CASSLVVGLAGGNEQFF.

The chain has TRBV10-1 and TRBJ2-7; 10 bases match TRBD1. Germline loops: CDR1 WNHNN, CDR2 SYGVQD (reference sequence). The CDR3 is made up of 15 amino acids. Germline trimming cut 3 bases from V and 9 bases from J; bases unmatched to any gene: 11. The CDR3 loop reads CASSDRRDRGWGQYF. The CDR3 region has the DNA TGCGCCAGCAGTGATCGCCGGGACAGGGGCTGGGGGCAGTACTTC.

The V gene is TRBV11-1, the J gene TRBJ2-1; TRBD2 might be the D (5 bases). The CDR3 loop spans 13 amino acids. Germline V gives CDR1 SGHAT, CDR2 FQDESV (reference sequence). Trimming removed 3 bases at V and 6 bases at J, with 9 bases between. Here the CDR3 DNA reads TGTGCCAGCAGCTTGTTTCGGGGCAATGAGCAGTTCTTC. This translates into CASSLFRGNEQFF.

This clone was observed a handful of times. CDR3 loop: CASSEYPPIGKGDTQYF. For the CDR3, the DNA is TGTGCCAGCAGTGAATACCCCCCAATAGGTAAGGGAGATACGCAGTATTTT. The chain carries TRBV6-1 and TRBJ2-3; D is uncertain. The CDR3 has 17 residues. The germline CDR1 and CDR2 sequences are MNHNS and SASEGT. V lost 2 bases to trimming and J lost 5 bases, with 20 bases between them.

V usage is TRBV5-6 and J usage is TRBJ1-6; 9 bases map to TRBD1. Trimming cost V 3 bases and J 9 bases; bases outside gene matches: 7. There are 15 residues in the CDR3. Germline CDR1 reads SGHDT; CDR2 reads YYEEEE. CDR3 protein: CASSWGGQGGSPLHF. The CDR3 DNA follows: TGTGCCAGCAGCTGGGGGGGACAGGGAGGTTCACCCCTCCACTTT.

This sequence joins TRBV11-2 and TRBJ2-1, with TRBD1 identical over 8 bases. Trimming took 5 bases from V and 8 from J; bases not matched to a gene: 5. The V gene's germline CDR1 is SGHAT and CDR2 FQNNGV. The CDR3 runs to 13 residues. The CDR3 coding sequence is TGTGCCAGCAGCCCATTCAGGGGGCATGAGCAGTTCTTC. It translates to CASSPFRGHEQFF.

This chain uses TRBV27 with TRBJ1-6; 7 bases are shared with TRBD1. The CDR3 consists of 14 residues. Germline V gives CDR1 MNHEY, CDR2 SMNVEV (reference sequence). The V and J ends lost 5 bases and 10 bases, in that order; junction bases with no gene match: 8. Here the CDR3 reads CASSLTGRQSPLHF. In DNA form, the CDR3 reads TGTGCCAGCAGTCTGACAGGGAGGCAATCACCCCTCCACTTT.

The rearrangement joins TRBV5-1 to TRBJ2-7; possible D gene TRBD1, 5 bases. CDR1 is SGHRS, CDR2 YFSETQ, per germline. V dropped 0 bases and J dropped 2 bases, with 12 bases sitting between them. This CDR3 is built from 15 residues. This CDR3 reads CASSLVGDRTYEQYF. The CDR3 DNA reads TGCGCCAGCAGCTTGGTAGGGGATAGGACCTACGAGCAGTACTTC.

The rearrangement uses TRBV5-6 and TRBJ2-1; D is tentatively TRBD1 or TRBD2 (5 bases each). This CDR3 comprises 15 residues. Looked up from germline, CDR1 is SGHDT and CDR2 is YYEEEE. Trimming removed 5 bases at V and 2 bases at J, with 14 bases between. This CDR3 reads CASSSRDRPYNEQFF. As DNA, the CDR3 is TGTGCCAGCAGTTCCCGGGACCGCCCCTACAATGAGCAGTTCTTC.

The V gene is TRBV14, the J gene TRBJ2-1, with 7 bases fitting TRBD2. The CDR3 has 16 residues. Losses at the gene ends were 2 bases for V and 0 bases for J; bases not matched to a gene: 4. Germline V gives CDR1 SGHDN, CDR2 FVKESK. CDR3 loop: CASSQLAANSYNEQFF. Here the CDR3 DNA reads TGTGCCAGCAGCCAACTAGCGGCCAACTCCTACAATGAGCAGTTCTTC.

This clone appeared a few times. V gene TRBV10-3 combines with J gene TRBJ1-5; D remains ambiguous. The germline V gene has CDR1 ENHRY and CDR2 SYGVKD. The V end lost 10 bases, the J end lost 0 bases, and 10 bases lay between the germline ends. CDR3 size: 13 residues. This CDR3 is CATRYYSNQPQHF. As DNA, the CDR3 is TGTGCCACCCGGTACTATAGCAATCAGCCCCAGCATTTT.